This T cell receptor (beta chain) emerged from a study of T-cell reconstitution after alpha-beta-depleted transplantation in children. Notes on this clonotype: Antigen unknown.

Study findings and constraints: One year after transplant, T-cell counts and diversity came mostly from newly produced T cells. Reportedly, only several hundred clones from non-depleted graft cells drove alpha-beta T-cell counts at about two months.

V gave up 1 base and J gave up 5 bases; unmatched junction bases: 6. Germline V gene sequence: CDR1 SGHTA, CDR2 FQGTGA. This CDR3 contains 16 residues. A TCRbeta library incorporating unique molecular identifiers was prepared. Via MiXCR, TCRdb re-called the PCR reads, giving one row per CDR3 protein. The data contain a few hundred thousand distinct CDR3 sequences, around 7.1% of them singletons. Specimen: peripheral blood, collected 360 days after TCRalphabeta/CD19-depleted stem cell transplant. The receptor was derived from a female patient aged 2-9 years who had a stem cell transplant for Fanconi anemia, so the T cells may come from the graft donor. The gene calls are TRBV7-3 and TRBJ2-5; 11 bases fit TRBD2. The CDR3 here is CASSLSSGGAHETQYF. The CDR3 nucleotides read TGTGCCAGCAGCTTAAGTAGCGGGGGGGCCCACGAGACCCAGTACTTC.